This entry describes one T cell receptor (beta chain). The target antigen is unknown. TCRdb keeps only in-frame clones here, not all; method: immunoSEQ multiplex PCR. The repertoire consists of fewer than 10,000 clones, with around 74% occurring once and the leading ten covering about 13%. The data originate from a study of graft-versus-host responses after intestinal transplantation. Study information: All recipients were given anti-thymocyte globulin induction, and tacrolimus and steroids were then administered for roughly three years. Overall study results and limits: Allograft graft-versus-host to host-versus-graft clonal ratios ran high in patients with graft-donor T cell macrochimerism.

Intraepithelial and lamina propria lymphocytes were freed from processed graft tissue. The starting material was ileum tissue, obtained approximately 220 days after intestinal transplant. This TCR was sampled from a human patient who received an intestinal transplant, so some T cells may come from the graft donor.

In DNA form, the CDR3 reads TGTGCCAGCAGCTTAGTGCGGAGGTACTACAATGAGCAGTTCTTC. Protein: CASSLVRRYYNEQFF. V and J are TRBV7-9 and TRBJ2-1, with a tentative D call TRBD2 (5 bases). The CDR3 totals 15 residues. The V end was cut by 1 base, the J end by 3 bases, with 10 bases between. Germline V CDR1 and CDR2: SEHNR, FQNEAQ (reference sequence).